The source of this T cell receptor beta chain is a study of T cell responses to AZD1222 COVID-19 vaccine. This CDR3 spans 12 amino acids. V lost 6 bases and J 0 bases, leaving 6 bases between the germline ends. Germline CDR1 reads MNHEY; CDR2 reads SMNVEV (reference sequence). Study-wide findings and caveats: Seropositivity was recorded at baseline in only five to seven AZD1222 recipients. There were mostly white British donors and more females than males, and clonal diversity was possibly underestimated. Spike was spanned by vaccine-associated CD4 TCRs, with dominance at 160-218 and 743-854.

Measured with immunoSEQ multiplex PCR; TCRdb has only the in-frame clones, and not every one. Altogether about 120,000 clones are present, about 90% being singletons, with the ten largest covering roughly 8%. To note about this clone: The target antigen is unknown.

The J gene is TRBJ2-7, the V gene TRBV27; unclear D gene. The source of this sequence is an adult in good health. The specimen was peripheral blood, collected on day 0 of AZD1222 vaccination. The DNA for the CDR3 is TGTGCCAGCAGCCTCAGCTCCTACGAGCAGTACTTC. Its protein is CASSLSSYEQYF.